This T cell receptor beta chain derives from a study of cytomegalovirus exposure and HLA in healthy donors. Study-level results: There were a few CMV-associated chains whose specificity for CMV antigens was confirmed in vitro. Cytomegalovirus status was reportedly diagnosed by the classifier with high sensitivity and specificity.

Data came from immunoSEQ multiplex PCR; TCRdb stores just in-frame clones and leaves some out. The sample has more than 150,000 clones, around 89% seen once. V lost 6 bases, J lost 1 base, and 6 bases stayed unmatched. Germline CDR1 and CDR2: MNHNS and SASEGT. The CDR3 covers 15 residues. As to this clone: Its cognate antigen is unknown.

The sequenced sample consisted of PBMCs. This TCR was sampled from a man younger than 35 in good health and CMV-seronegative. The chain joins TRBV6-1 to TRBJ2-1, with 7 bases lining up with TRBD1. CDR3 region: CASSRDSGSYNEQFF. DNA of the CDR3: TGTGCCAGCAGCCGGGACAGTGGTTCCTACAATGAGCAGTTCTTC.